This record covers a single T cell receptor (beta chain). There are many counts of this clonotype. Its antigen target is currently unknown. The record has no base qualities; no much larger clone is one base away. Measured from the cysteine to the phenylalanine, the CDR3 is 13 residues long. CDR3 DNA is the only sequence kept; it has 39 bases, read in frame from the first base. In the germline V gene, CDR1 corresponds to SGHRS and CDR2 to YFSETQ. V trim: 5 bases; J trim: 12 bases; unmatched bases: 13. The time point label, as the study defines it: blood at routine non-recurrence follow-up after resection. TCR sequencing used whole RNA extracted from tumor and nontumor lung tissue, or from cryopreserved PBMC samples, without cell sorting. Only patients for whom sufficient RNA was available from at least two tumor regions were selected for TCR sequencing. The library was made by 5' RACE. This sample was sequenced with a NextSeq 500. The TCR library protocol attached a unique molecular identifier to each TCR cDNA molecule to allow correction of PCR and sequencing errors. Per the original workflow: TCR identification, UMI-based error correction and CDR3 extraction were all carried out with Decombinator tools. Expanded TCRs were defined as those above a frequency of 2 per 1,000, corresponding to the top 1% of the tumor frequency distribution. Renyi diversity was calculated using the R vegan package after each repertoire was subsampled 100 times to 5,000 TCRs. To build CDR3 similarity networks, amino acid triplet string-kernel similarity was used, and CDR3s were connected when their pairwise similarity was above 0.82. TCRdb reprocessed the public reads (quality trimming at Q25 with fastp, clone calling with MiXCR) and kept in-frame beta chains. Entries are consolidated by CDR3 protein sequence, retaining the most common genes and DNA. These V and J calls rely on TCRdb rather than the paper's analysis. Within this sample are 20,000 to 30,000 distinct CDR3 sequences, with about 9.8% of them counted one time only. In total, the top ten clones hold about 20% of the sample.

The data were taken from a study of spatial heterogeneity in lung cancer (dated 2019 in TCRdb). About the study as a whole: The donors were more than 65 patients from the lung TRACERx cohort who had early-stage, untreated non-small cell lung cancer. Follow-up PBMC samples were sequenced whenever the samples were available, and the median time to follow-up was around 2 years after resection. Beta-chain transcripts were consistently detected in greater numbers than alpha-chain transcripts, which likely reflects a higher abundance of beta-chain transcripts. In the raw uncorrected reads, each unique combination of TCR and UMI appeared on average more than ten times. In non-small cell lung cancer, the study quantitatively compared TCR alpha and beta repertoires across several tumor regions, matched nontumor lung, and blood. The study linked features of the TCR repertoire to counts of nonsynonymous mutations, which were determined by whole-exome sequencing of tumor tissue. At surgery, over 200 tumor regions, 63 to 70 matched nontumor lung samples and 56 PBMC samples were TCR-sequenced for both alpha and beta chains.

What the work shows at the level of the full study, not this receptor alone: Only approximately 13 patients were included in the comparisons of baseline and follow-up blood repertoires. Ubiquitous expanded tumor TCRs were detected in blood more often at tumor resection than at routine follow-up. Additional single-cell paired TCR alpha and beta sequencing was considered necessary to confirm, at a functional level, the hypothesis that regional TCRs recognize regional mutations.

Sequenced material: PBMCs, taken at follow-up. The V and J segments used are TRBV5-1 and TRBJ1-1; 7 bases in the junction line up with TRBD1. The TCR sequence derives from a male donor with early-stage non-small cell lung cancer. The CDR3 amino acid sequence is: CASSLQGLPGTFF. The DNA reads as follows: TGCGCCAGCAGTTTACAGGGGCTCCCGGGGACTTTCTTT.